This T cell receptor beta chain was sequenced for a study of T cell responses to AZD1222 COVID-19 vaccine. Study findings and constraints: Donors skewed white British and female; clonal diversity was possibly underestimated. The repertoires were collected only after the peak T cell response.

Germline V CDR1 and CDR2: MGHRA, YSYEKL. The CDR3 length is 16 residues. V was clipped by 1 base and J by 6 bases; unmatched bases: 6. Some clones are missing from TCRdb's copy, which holds only in-frame ones; the method was immunoSEQ multiplex PCR. Among around 130,000 clones listed, 86% were seen once. This clone was seen just once. The antigen is undetermined. This material consisted of peripheral blood, taken on day 0 of AZD1222 vaccination. The chain is built from TRBV4-1 and TRBJ1-6; 7 positions agree with TRBD1. This clonotype originated in an adult in good health. CDR3 region: CASSQVFQGGNSPLHF. The DNA for the CDR3 is TGCGCCAGCAGCCAAGTATTCCAGGGGGGTAATTCACCCCTCCACTTT.